Detailed here is one T cell receptor (beta chain). Its antigen remains undetermined. Base qualities are not recorded, but no much larger clone differs from it by a single base. The donors were included in the validation cohort of some 120 subjects, a group kept apart from the roughly 670-subject first cohort. The data derive from a study of cytomegalovirus exposure and HLA in healthy donors (dated by TCRdb to about 2017). The study in broad terms: The 700 or so repertoires of the first cohort and the 120 validation repertoires were produced on the same platform, according to a later analysis. In addition to the first cohort of roughly 670 subjects, a separate validation cohort of 120 different subjects was used. The study aimed to test whether cataloging public T cell receptors could reveal signatures of past pathogen exposure. To predict cytomegalovirus infection status, the study brought together high-throughput TCR immunosequencing, statistical association of individual TCRs with disease status, and machine learning.

Findings and caveats that apply to the study as a whole: In a later analysis, TCRs clustered in the first cohort were found to also tend to co-occur in the roughly 130 validation repertoires, with over 90% of cluster scores above 0. The classifier was reported to diagnose cytomegalovirus status with high specificity and sensitivity in both the original cohort and the validation cohort. According to the authors, the approach could potentially be generalized to other disease states and immunological phenotypes. A few of the identified cytomegalovirus-associated TCR beta chains were confirmed in vitro to be specific for cytomegalovirus antigens. Across donors, most TCR sequences were observed very rarely, whereas some public TCRs were present in many individuals. The validation cohort had no HLA typing available for a later analysis, so co-occurrence within that cohort was assessed over all 110 or so repertoires. The study listed 164 TCR beta chains as associated with cytomegalovirus.

The protocol used for the library was the immunoSEQ multiplex PCR assay. In the original analysis: To diagnose cytomegalovirus status from the catalog of TCR beta chain sequences, a statistical classification framework was built. Sourced from immuneACCESS, this table was stored by TCRdb with only in-frame sequences that have V and J called. A share of the clones is absent; for the studies checked, an unresolved V gene accounts for under half, and the remainder has no known explanation. Clone size and the V and J calls come from that table; the DNA yielded D and trimming. Counted in this sample were roughly 250,000 clones; 75% to 90% of them appeared once. 1% to 1.5% of the sample is in the top ten clones. CDR1 SGHRS and CDR2 YFSETQ are derived from the germline V gene. Taken from cysteine to phenylalanine, the CDR3 has 19 residues. The retained sequence is limited to the CDR3, 57 bases, with the frame set at the first base. Germline trimming: 1 base from V, 2 bases from J; junction bases outside gene matches: 18.

This clonotype was sampled from a woman aged 25 to 39 in good health and CMV-seropositive. This sequence uses TRBV5-1 and TRBJ2-7; TRBD2 fits 7 bases in the junction. Sequences were obtained from PBMCs. Here the CDR3 is given as CASSLNGEGNSIDPYEQYF. The DNA is TGCGCCAGCAGCTTGAATGGGGAGGGAAATTCGATTGACCCCTACGAGCAGTACTTC.